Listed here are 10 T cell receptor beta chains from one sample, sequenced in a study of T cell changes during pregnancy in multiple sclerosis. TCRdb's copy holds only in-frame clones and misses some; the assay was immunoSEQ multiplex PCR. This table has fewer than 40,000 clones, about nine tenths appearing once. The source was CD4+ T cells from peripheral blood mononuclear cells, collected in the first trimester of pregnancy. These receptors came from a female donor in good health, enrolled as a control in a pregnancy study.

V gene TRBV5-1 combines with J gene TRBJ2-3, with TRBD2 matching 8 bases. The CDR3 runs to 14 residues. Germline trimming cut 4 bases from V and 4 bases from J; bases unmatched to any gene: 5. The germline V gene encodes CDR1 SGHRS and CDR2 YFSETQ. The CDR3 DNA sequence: TGCGCCAGCAGCCTTGGACTAGCCCCAGATACGCAGTATTTT. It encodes CASSLGLAPDTQYF.

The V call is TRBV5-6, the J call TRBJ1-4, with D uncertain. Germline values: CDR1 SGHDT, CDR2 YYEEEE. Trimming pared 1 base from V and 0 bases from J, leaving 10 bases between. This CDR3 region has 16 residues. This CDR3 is CASSLFHGSTNEKLFF. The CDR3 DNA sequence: TGTGCCAGCAGCTTGTTTCACGGTTCAACTAATGAAAAACTGTTTTTT.

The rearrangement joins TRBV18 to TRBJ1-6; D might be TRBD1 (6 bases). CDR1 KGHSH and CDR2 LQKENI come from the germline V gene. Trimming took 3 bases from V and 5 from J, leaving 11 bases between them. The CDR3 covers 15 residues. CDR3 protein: CASSPAGQNNSPLHF. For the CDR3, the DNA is TGTGCCAGCTCACCGGCTGGACAGAATAATTCACCCCTCCACTTT.

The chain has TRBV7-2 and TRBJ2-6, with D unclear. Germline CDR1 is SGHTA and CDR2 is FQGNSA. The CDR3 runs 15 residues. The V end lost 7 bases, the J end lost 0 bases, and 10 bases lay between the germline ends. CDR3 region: CASTPSPSGANVLTF. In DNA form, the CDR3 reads TGTGCCAGCACCCCCAGTCCCTCTGGGGCCAACGTCCTGACTTTC.

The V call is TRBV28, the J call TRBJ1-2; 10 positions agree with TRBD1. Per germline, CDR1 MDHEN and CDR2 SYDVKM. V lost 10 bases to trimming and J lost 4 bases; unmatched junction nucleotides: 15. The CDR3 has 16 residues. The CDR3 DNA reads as TGTGCCACTCCGGGCGCGACAGGGGGCGCTGGCTATGGCTACACCTTC. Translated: CATPGATGGAGYGYTF.

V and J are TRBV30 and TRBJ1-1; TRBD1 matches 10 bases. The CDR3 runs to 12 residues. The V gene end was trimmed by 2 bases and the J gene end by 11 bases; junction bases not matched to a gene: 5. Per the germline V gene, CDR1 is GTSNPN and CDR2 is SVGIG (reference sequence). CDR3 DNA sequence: TGTGCCTGGAGTCTGGACAGGGGGACGGCTTTCTTT. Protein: CAWSLDRGTAFF.

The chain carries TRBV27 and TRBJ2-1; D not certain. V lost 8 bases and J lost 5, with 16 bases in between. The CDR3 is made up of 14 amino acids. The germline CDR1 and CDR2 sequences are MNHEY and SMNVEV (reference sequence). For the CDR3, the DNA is TGTGCCAGCTGCGTTTTGACGGGTAACAATGAGCAGTTCTTC. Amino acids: CASCVLTGNNEQFF.

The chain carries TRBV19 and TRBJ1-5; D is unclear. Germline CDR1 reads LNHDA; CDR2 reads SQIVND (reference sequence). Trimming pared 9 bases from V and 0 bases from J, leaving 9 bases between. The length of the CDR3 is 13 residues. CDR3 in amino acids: CARSQYSNQPQHF. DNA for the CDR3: TGTGCCAGATCACAGTATAGCAATCAGCCCCAGCATTTT. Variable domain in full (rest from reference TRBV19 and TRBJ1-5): DGGITQSPKYLFRKEGQNVTLSCEQNLNHDAMYWYRQDPGQGLRLIYYSQIVNDFQKGDIAEGYSVSREKKESFPLTVTSAQKNPTAFYLCARSQYSNQPQHFGDGTRLSIL.

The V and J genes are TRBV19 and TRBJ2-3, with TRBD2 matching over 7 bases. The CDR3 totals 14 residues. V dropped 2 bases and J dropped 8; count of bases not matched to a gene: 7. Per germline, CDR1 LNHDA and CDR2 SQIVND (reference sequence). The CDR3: CASSISLTGGTQYF. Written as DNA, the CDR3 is TGTGCCAGTAGTATAAGCCTAACGGGGGGTACGCAGTATTTT.

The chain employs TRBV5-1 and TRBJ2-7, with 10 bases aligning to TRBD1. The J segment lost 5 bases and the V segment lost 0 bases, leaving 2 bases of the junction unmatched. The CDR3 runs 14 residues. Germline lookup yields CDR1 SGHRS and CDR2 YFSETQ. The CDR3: CASSLGQGAHEQYF. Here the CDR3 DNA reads TGCGCCAGCAGCTTGGGACAGGGGGCCCACGAGCAGTACTTC.